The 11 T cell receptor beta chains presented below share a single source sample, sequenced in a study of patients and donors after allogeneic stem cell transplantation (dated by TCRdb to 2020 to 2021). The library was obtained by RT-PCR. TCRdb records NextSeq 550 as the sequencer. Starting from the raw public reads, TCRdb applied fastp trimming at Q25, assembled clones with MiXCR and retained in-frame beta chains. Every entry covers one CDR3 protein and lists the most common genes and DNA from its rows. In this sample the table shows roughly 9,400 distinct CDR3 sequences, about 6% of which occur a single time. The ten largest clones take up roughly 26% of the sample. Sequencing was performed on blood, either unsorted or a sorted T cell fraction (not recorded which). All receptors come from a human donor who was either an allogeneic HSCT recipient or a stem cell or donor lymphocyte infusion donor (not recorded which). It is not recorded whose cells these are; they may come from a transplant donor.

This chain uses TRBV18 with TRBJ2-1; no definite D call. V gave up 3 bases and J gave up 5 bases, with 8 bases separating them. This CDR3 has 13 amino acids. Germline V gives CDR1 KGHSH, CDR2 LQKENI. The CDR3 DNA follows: TGTGCCAGCTCACCTCCCGACAACAATGAGCAGTTCTTC. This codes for CASSPPDNNEQFF.

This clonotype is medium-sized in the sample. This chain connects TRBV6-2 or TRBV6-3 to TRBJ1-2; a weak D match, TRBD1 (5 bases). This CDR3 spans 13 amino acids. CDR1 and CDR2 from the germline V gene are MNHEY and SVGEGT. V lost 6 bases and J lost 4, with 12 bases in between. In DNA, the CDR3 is TGTGCCAGCAGCTCCGGGACCTTCTATGGCTACACCTTC. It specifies CASSSGTFYGYTF.

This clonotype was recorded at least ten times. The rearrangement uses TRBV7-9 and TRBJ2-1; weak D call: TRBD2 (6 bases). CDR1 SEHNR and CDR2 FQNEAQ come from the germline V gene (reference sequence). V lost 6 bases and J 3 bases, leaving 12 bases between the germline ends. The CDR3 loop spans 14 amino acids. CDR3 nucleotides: TGTGCCAGCAGTCCCGTTAGCGGCTACAATGAGCAGTTCTTC. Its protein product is CASSPVSGYNEQFF.

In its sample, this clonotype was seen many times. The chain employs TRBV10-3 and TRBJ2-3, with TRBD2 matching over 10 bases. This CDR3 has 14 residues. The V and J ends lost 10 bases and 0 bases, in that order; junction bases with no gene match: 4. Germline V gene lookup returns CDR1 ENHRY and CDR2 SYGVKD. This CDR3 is CATRTSGSTDTQYF. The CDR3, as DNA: TGTGCCACGAGGACTAGCGGTAGCACAGATACGCAGTATTTT.

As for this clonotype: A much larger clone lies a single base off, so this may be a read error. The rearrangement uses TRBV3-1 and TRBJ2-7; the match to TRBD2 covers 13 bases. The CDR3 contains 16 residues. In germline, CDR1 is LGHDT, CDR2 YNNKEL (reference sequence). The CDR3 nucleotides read TGTGCCGGCAGCCCCAGGGGACTAGCGGGAAACTACGAGCAGTACTTC. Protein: CAGSPRGLAGNYEQYF.

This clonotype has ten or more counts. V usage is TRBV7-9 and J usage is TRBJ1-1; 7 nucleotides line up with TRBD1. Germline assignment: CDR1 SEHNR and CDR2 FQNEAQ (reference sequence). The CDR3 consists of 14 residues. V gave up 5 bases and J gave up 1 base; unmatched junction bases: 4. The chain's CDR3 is CASSPGTENTEAFF. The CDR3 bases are TGTGCCAGCAGCCCCGGGACAGAGAACACTGAAGCTTTCTTT.

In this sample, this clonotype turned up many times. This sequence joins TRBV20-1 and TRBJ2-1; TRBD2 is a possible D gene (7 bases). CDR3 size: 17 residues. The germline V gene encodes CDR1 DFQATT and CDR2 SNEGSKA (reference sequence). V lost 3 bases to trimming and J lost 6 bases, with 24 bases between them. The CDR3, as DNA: TGCAGTGCTAGTGATAAGAGGGGGGGCTACTACGTCAATGAGCAGTTCTTC. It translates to CSASDKRGGYYVNEQFF.

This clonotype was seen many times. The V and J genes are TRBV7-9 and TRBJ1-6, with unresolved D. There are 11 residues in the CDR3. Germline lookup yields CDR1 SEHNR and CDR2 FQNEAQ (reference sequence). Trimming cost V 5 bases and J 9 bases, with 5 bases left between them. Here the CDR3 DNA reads TGTGCCAGCAGCCTGTTTTCACCCCTCCACTTT. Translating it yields CASSLFSPLHF.

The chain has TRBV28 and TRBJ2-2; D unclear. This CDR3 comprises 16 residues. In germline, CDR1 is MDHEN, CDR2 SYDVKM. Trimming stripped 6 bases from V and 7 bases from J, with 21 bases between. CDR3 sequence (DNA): TGTGCCAGCAGCCCCCCGGGTAGCCACCCTCTCGGGGAGCTGTTTTTT. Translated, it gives CASSPPGSHPLGELFF. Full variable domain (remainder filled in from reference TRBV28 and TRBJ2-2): DVKVTQSSRYLVKRTGEKVFLECVQDMDHENMFWYRQDPGLGLRLIYFSYDVKMKEKGDIPEGYSVSREKKERFSLILESASTNQTSMYLCASSPPGSHPLGELFFGEGSRLTVL.

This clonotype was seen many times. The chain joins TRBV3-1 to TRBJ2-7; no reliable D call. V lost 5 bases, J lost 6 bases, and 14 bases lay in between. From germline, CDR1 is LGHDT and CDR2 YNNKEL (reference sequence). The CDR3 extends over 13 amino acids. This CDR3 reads CASSEGSIGEQYF. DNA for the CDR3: TGTGCCAGCAGCGAAGGGTCTATCGGCGAGCAGTACTTC.

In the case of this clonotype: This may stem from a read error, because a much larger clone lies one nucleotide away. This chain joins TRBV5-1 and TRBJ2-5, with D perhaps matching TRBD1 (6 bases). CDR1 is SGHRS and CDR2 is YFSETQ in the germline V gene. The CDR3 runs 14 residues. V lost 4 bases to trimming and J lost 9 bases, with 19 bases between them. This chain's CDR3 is CASSLNNRDGAQYF. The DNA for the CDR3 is TGCGCCAGCAGCCTCAATAACAGGGACGGGGCCCAGTACTTC.